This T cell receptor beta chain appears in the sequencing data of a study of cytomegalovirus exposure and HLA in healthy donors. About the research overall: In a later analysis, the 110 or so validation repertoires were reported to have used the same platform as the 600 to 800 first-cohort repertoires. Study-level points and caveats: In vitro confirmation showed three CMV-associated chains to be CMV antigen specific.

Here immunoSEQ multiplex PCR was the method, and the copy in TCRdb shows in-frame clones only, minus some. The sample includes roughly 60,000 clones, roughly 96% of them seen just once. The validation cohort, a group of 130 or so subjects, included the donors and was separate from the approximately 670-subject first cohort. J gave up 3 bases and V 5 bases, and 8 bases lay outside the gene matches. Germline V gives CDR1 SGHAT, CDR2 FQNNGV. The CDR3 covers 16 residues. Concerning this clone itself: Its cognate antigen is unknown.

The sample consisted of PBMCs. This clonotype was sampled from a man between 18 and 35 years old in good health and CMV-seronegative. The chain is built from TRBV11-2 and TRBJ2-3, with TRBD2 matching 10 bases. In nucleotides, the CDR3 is TGTGCCAGCAGCCCAGGACTAGCGGAGCATACAGATACGCAGTATTTT. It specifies CASSPGLAEHTDTQYF.